The 20 T cell receptor beta chains below were found in one sample sequenced in a study of blood T cell repertoires in COVID-19 (TCRdb year 2020). The library was obtained by the immunoSEQ multiplex PCR assay. Imported from immuneACCESS, the table was reduced by TCRdb to in-frame sequences with V and J called. These copies leave out some clones; in studies compared against another copy, an unresolved V gene accounts for under half, and the cause of the remainder is not known. This sample gives 130,000 to 150,000 clones in total; around 80% of them show up just once. The ten biggest clones cover just under 9% of the sample. Sample: peripheral blood. These receptors were collected from a woman at least 80 years old in a cohort sampled during active or convalescent COVID-19.

This clone was seen a few times. The chain has TRBV5-1 and TRBJ1-1; TRBD1 matches at 7 bases. CDR1 and CDR2 (germline): SGHRS, YFSETQ. The CDR3 totals 14 residues. V was pared by 5 bases and J by 1 base, with 5 bases of the junction left unmatched. The DNA for the CDR3 is TGCGCCAGCAGAGGGGGACAGCAGAACACTGAAGCTTTCTTT. Translation: CASRGGQQNTEAFF.

The chain links TRBV4-1 to TRBJ1-4; a possible D gene is TRBD1 (5 bases). V shed 0 bases and J shed 13 bases, with 18 bases lying between them. Germline V gives CDR1 MGHRA, CDR2 YSYEKL. This CDR3 region has 15 residues. The CDR3 loop reads CASSQEGAGRALLFF. CDR3 DNA: TGCGCCAGCAGCCAAGAAGGGGCAGGGAGGGCATTACTGTTTTTT.

This chain uses TRBV7-6 with TRBJ2-3, with 15 bases identical to TRBD2. The V gene end was trimmed by 5 bases and the J gene end by 5 bases; junction bases not matched to a gene: 5. This CDR3 is built from 16 residues. Per the germline V gene, CDR1 is SGHVS and CDR2 is FNYEAQ. The DNA for the CDR3 is TGTGCCAGCAGCCGGACTAGCGGGGGGGCAATAGATACGCAGTATTTT. Amino acids: CASSRTSGGAIDTQYF.

This clone was observed a few times. V gene TRBV4-1 combines with J gene TRBJ1-5; TRBD1 is a possible D gene (5 bases). V lost 1 base, J lost 4 bases, and 17 bases lay in between. CDR1 and CDR2 (germline): MGHRA, YSYEKL. The CDR3 has 17 residues. The CDR3 DNA reads TGCGCCAGCAGCCAAGTTCAGGCCCAGGGTAGGAATCAGCCCCAGCATTTT. Its translation is CASSQVQAQGRNQPQHF.

The V and J genes are TRBV18 and TRBJ1-1, with 7 bases lining up with TRBD1. The junction had 12 bases not matched to a gene; V was cut back by 3 bases and J by 5 bases. Germline V gene data show CDR1 as KGHSH and CDR2 as LQKENI. This CDR3 is 16 amino acids long. Written as DNA, the CDR3 is TGTGCCAGCTCACCTGCAGGACAGGAGGGAAGGACTGAAGCTTTCTTT. It codes for CASSPAGQEGRTEAFF.

The table lists this clone with a few counts. J is TRBJ1-6 and V is TRBV14; the D is unclear. The germline CDR1 and CDR2 sequences are SGHDN and FVKESK. CDR3 length: 13 residues. Trimming removed 1 base at V and 10 bases at J, with 8 bases between. The CDR3 DNA reads TGTGCCAGCAGCCAAGTCAGGCAGTCACCCCTCCACTTT. Its protein is CASSQVRQSPLHF.

The chain has TRBV7-6 and TRBJ1-6; 9 nucleotides line up with TRBD1. The J segment lost 9 bases and the V segment lost 1 base, leaving 10 bases of the junction unmatched. CDR1 is SGHVS, CDR2 FNYEAQ, per germline. The CDR3 sequence is 17 residues long. CDR3 in DNA: TGTGCCAGCAGCTTAGGGGGACAGGGCTCTTCACGTTCACCCCTCCACTTT. Protein sequence: CASSLGGQGSSRSPLHF.

The genes are TRBV5-1 and TRBJ2-7; 7 nucleotides align to TRBD1. This CDR3 is 14 amino acids long. The V gene end was trimmed by 4 bases and the J gene end by 2 bases; junction bases not matched to a gene: 6. Germline V gene data show CDR1 as SGHRS and CDR2 as YFSETQ. CDR3 sequence reads: CASSRQGTPYEQYF. The DNA of the CDR3 is TGCGCCAGCAGCCGACAGGGAACTCCCTACGAGCAGTACTTC. Together with reference TRBV5-1 and TRBJ2-7, the CDR3 gives the full variable domain: KAGVTQTPRYLIKTRGQQVTLSCSPISGHRSVSWYQQTPGQGLQFLFEYFSETQRNKGNFPGRFSGRQFSNSRSEMNVSTLELGDSALYLCASSRQGTPYEQYFGPGTRLTVT.

As to this clone: One end of the junction varies from germline; a read error may be responsible. The V and J genes are TRBV24-1 and TRBJ2-2; possible D gene TRBD2, 5 bases. The germline V gene encodes CDR1 KGHDR and CDR2 SFDVKD. This CDR3 region has 15 residues. The CDR3 here is CATSVRMLEHRGAVF. Here the CDR3 DNA reads TGTGCCACCAGTGTACGGATGCTCGAACACCGGGGAGCTGTTTTT.

The chain employs TRBV6-6 and TRBJ1-2; D is unclear. Germline loops: CDR1 MNHNY, CDR2 SVGAGI (reference sequence). V dropped 0 bases and J dropped 12 bases, with 11 bases sitting between them. The CDR3 sequence is 12 residues long. The DNA for the CDR3 is TGTGCCAGCAGTTACTCTGAGGGTGTCCACACCTTC. Protein sequence: CASSYSEGVHTF.

The V gene is TRBV4-1, the J gene TRBJ2-1; 7 bases fit TRBD2. Germline V gene sequence: CDR1 MGHRA, CDR2 YSYEKL. The CDR3 is made up of 17 amino acids. The V segment lost 0 bases and the J segment 3 bases; nucleotides outside the gene matches: 8. The CDR3 region has the DNA TGCGCCAGCAGCCAAGATCGGGAGGCGAGCGGCTACAATGAGCAGTTCTTC. This encodes CASSQDREASGYNEQFF.

The V and J genes are TRBV7-3 and TRBJ2-4; TRBD2 aligns across 12 bases. The CDR3 has 16 amino acids. Trimming took 5 bases from V and 7 from J; bases not matched to a gene: 9. CDR1 is SGHTA, CDR2 FQGTGA, per germline. The DNA of the CDR3 is TGTGCCAGCAGCGCCGGACTAGCGGGGTTCCGTAACATTCAGTACTTC. Translated, it gives CASSAGLAGFRNIQYF.

The genes are TRBV6-1 and TRBJ2-7; no clear D gene. Germline V gives CDR1 MNHNS, CDR2 SASEGT. The V and J ends lost 2 bases and 2 bases respectively, with 10 bases between them. This CDR3 is 14 amino acids long. The CDR3, as DNA: TGTGCCAGCAGTGAAAATTTTGCTACCTACGAGCAGTACTTC. Protein product: CASSENFATYEQYF.

V usage is TRBV5-1 and J usage is TRBJ2-5; D is possibly TRBD2 (6 bases). Germline-derived CDR1 and CDR2 are SGHRS and YFSETQ. V was pared by 6 bases and J by 5 bases, with 11 bases between. CDR3 length equals 12 residues. Here the CDR3 DNA reads TGCGCCAGCAAAGGAGGGCACGAGACCCAGTACTTC. Translation gives CASKGGHETQYF. Complete variable domain (other parts from reference TRBV5-1 and TRBJ2-5): KAGVTQTPRYLIKTRGQQVTLSCSPISGHRSVSWYQQTPGQGLQFLFEYFSETQRNKGNFPGRFSGRQFSNSRSEMNVSTLELGDSALYLCASKGGHETQYFGPGTRLLVL.

The CDR3 spells CSVERLAAGELFF. The DNA of the CDR3 is TGCAGCGTTGAACGGCTAGCTGCCGGGGAGCTGTTTTTT. The chain links TRBV29-1 to TRBJ2-2; weak D call: TRBD2 (5 bases). CDR3 length: 13 residues. The V end was cut by 2 bases, the J end by 6 bases, with 10 bases between. Germline CDR1 SQVTM, CDR2 ANQGSEA.

V and J are TRBV5-4 and TRBJ2-1; 14 bases map to TRBD2. Germline assignment: CDR1 SGHNT and CDR2 YYREEE (reference sequence). V was clipped by 4 bases and J by 2 bases; unmatched bases: 8. The CDR3 runs 18 residues. This chain's CDR3 is CASSLGLAGALTYNEQFF. For the CDR3, the DNA is TGTGCCAGCAGCCTGGGACTAGCGGGGGCCCTTACCTACAATGAGCAGTTCTTC.

V and J are TRBV2 and TRBJ2-2, with D possibly being TRBD2 (6 bases). Germline V lookup: CDR1 SNHLY, CDR2 FYNNEI. V lost 1 base, J lost 6 bases, and 9 bases lay in between. There are 14 residues in the CDR3. CDR3: CASSEEAGSGELFF. The CDR3 DNA reads TGTGCCAGCAGTGAAGAGGCGGGGTCCGGGGAGCTGTTTTTT.

The CDR3 spells CASEGRGSTDTQYF. CDR3 bases: TGTGCGTCCGAAGGCAGGGGGAGCACAGATACGCAGTATTTT. V and J are TRBV5-8 and TRBJ2-3; 7 bases align to TRBD1. This CDR3 is 14 amino acids long. In germline, CDR1 is SGHTS, CDR2 YDEGEE. The whole variable domain, filled in from reference TRBV5-8 and TRBJ2-3, reads EAGVTQSPTHLIKTRGQQATLRCSPISGHTSVYWYQQALGLGLQFLLWYDEGEERNRGNFPPRFSGRQFPNYSSELNVNALELEDSALYLCASEGRGSTDTQYFGPGTRLTVL.

The chain carries TRBV7-2 and TRBJ1-3; 7 bases are a match to TRBD1. Germline V gene sequence: CDR1 SGHTA, CDR2 FQGNSA. With 3 bases clipped from V and 0 bases from J, the junction kept 8 bases outside the gene matches. The CDR3 contains 17 residues. For the CDR3, the DNA is TGTGCCAGCAGCTTGGTAACCGGGACAGTCTCTGGAAACACCATATATTTT. This gives the protein CASSLVTGTVSGNTIYF.

The gene calls are TRBV2 and TRBJ2-1; possible D gene TRBD2, 6 bases. This CDR3 is built from 13 residues. Germline CDR1 reads SNHLY; CDR2 reads FYNNEI. Trimming cost V 3 bases and J 5 bases, with 8 bases left between them. The CDR3 nucleotides are TGTGCCAGCAGTGACCCTAGCGACAATGAGCAGTTCTTC. It translates to CASSDPSDNEQFF.